This section outlines one T cell receptor (beta chain) sequence together with its context. The data were taken from a study of PD-1 blockade in classical Hodgkin lymphoma. This CDR3 is 11 amino acids long. Germline loops: CDR1 MDHEN, CDR2 SYDVKM. V was shortened by 11 bases and J by 8 bases, with 15 bases between the two germline ends. Time point meaning: cycle 4 day 1 (C4D1), after 5 to 7 weeks of nivolumab. Brentuximab vedotin exposure varied among the patients, all of whom had relapsed after autologous stem cell transplantation. Produced via immunoSEQ multiplex PCR; TCRdb's table is partial and in-frame only. Of over 50,000 clones detected, around nine tenths appear once; the ten largest clones hold approximately 7%.

The material was peripheral blood mononuclear cells (PBMCs), obtained before the fourth cycle of nivolumab. This clonotype was obtained from a human donor with classical Hodgkin lymphoma. V is TRBV28 and J is TRBJ1-2; weak D call: TRBD1 (5 bases). This CDR3 reads CAGYRGGGYTF. The CDR3 coding sequence is TGTGCCGGCTACCGGGGCGGGGGCTACACCTTC.